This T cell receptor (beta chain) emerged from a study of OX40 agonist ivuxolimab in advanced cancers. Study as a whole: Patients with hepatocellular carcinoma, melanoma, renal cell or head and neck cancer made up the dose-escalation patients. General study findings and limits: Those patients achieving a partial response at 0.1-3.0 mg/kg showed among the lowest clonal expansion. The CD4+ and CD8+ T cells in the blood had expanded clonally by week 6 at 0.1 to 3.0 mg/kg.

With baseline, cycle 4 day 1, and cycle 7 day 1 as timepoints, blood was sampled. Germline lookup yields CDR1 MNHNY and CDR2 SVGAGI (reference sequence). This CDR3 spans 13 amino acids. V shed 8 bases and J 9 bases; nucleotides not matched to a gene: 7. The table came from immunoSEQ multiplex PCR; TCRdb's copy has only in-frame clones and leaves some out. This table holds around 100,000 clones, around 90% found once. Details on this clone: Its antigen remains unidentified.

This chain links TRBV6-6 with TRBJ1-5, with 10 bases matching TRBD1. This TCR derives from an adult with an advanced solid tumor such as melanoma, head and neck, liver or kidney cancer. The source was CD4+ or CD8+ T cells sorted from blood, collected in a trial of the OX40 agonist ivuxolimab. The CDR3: CASQTGGGTPQHF. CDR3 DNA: TGTGCCAGCCAGACAGGGGGCGGAACGCCCCAGCATTTT.